The TCR beta chain described here comes from a study of T cell responses to AZD1222 COVID-19 vaccine. General study points: With dominance at 160-218 and 743-854, vaccine-associated CD4 TCRs spanned spike. Clonal diversity was possibly underestimated; the donors were predominantly white British and more often female. Baseline seropositivity characterized only six AZD1222 recipients. Repertoires were obtained only post-peak T cell response.

Germline V lookup: CDR1 SGHNT, CDR2 YYREEE (reference sequence). The CDR3 is 13 amino acids. The V end was cut by 3 bases, the J end by 6 bases, with 12 bases between. Points on this clone: What it recognizes is unknown.

The protocol was immunoSEQ multiplex PCR, while the TCRdb copy is restricted to in-frame clones and leaves out a portion. The data show around 220,000 clones, 94% seen once. This chain connects TRBV5-4 to TRBJ1-2, with D perhaps TRBD1 (5 bases). The specimen was peripheral blood, collected 28 days after the second dose of the MenACWY control vaccine. This TCR derives from an adult who received the MenACWY meningococcal vaccine as a control. CDR3 region: CASSSPGGDGYTF. CDR3 in DNA: TGTGCCAGCAGCTCCCCGGGGGGGGATGGCTACACCTTC. Drawing the rest from reference TRBV5-4 and TRBJ1-2, the complete variable domain is ETGVTQSPTHLIKTRGQQVTLRCSSQSGHNTVSWYQQALGQGPQFIFQYYREEENGRGNFPPRFSGLQFPNYSSELNVNALELDDSALYLCASSSPGGDGYTFGSGTRLTVV.